These 2 T cell receptor beta chains were all obtained from the same sample, sequenced in a study of patients and donors after allogeneic stem cell transplantation. TCRdb recomputed calls from the RT-PCR reads with MiXCR, one row per CDR3 protein. The sample records about a million distinct CDR3 sequences, 15% to 20% being singletons. Sample: blood, either unsorted or a sorted T cell fraction (not recorded which). The source of these receptors is a human donor who was either an allogeneic HSCT recipient or a stem cell or donor lymphocyte infusion donor (not recorded which). It is not recorded whose cells these are; they may come from a transplant donor.

This chain connects TRBV6-2 or TRBV6-3 to TRBJ2-1; TRBD2 aligns across 8 bases. The CDR3 has 11 residues. CDR1 and CDR2 from the germline V gene are MNHEY and SVGEGT. After removal of 10 bases from V and 6 bases from J, the junction contained 2 bases not matched to a gene. The CDR3 sequence is CATGRANEQFF. In nucleotides, the CDR3 is TGTGCCACCGGGAGGGCCAATGAGCAGTTCTTC.

CDR3 DNA sequence: TGTGCCAGCAGCTCCAAGGCAAGCGGCACTGAAGCTTTCTTT. Amino acid sequence: CASSSKASGTEAFF. The chain links TRBV7-9 to TRBJ1-1; D unresolved. V was clipped by 4 bases and J by 4 bases, with 13 bases between them. This CDR3 comprises 14 residues. Germline V gene lookup returns CDR1 SEHNR and CDR2 FQNEAQ (reference sequence).